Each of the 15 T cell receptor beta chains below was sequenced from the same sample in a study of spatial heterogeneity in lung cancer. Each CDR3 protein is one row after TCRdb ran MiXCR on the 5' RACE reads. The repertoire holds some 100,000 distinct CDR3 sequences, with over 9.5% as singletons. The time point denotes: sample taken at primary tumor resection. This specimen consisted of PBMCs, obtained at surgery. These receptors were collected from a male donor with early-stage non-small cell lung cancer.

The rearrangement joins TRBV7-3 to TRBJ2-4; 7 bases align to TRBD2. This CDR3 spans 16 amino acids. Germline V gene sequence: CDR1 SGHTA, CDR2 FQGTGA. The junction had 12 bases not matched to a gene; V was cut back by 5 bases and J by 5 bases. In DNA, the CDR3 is TGTGCCAGCAGCAGACATGGCGGGGGTACCGAAAACATTCAGTACTTC. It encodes CASSRHGGGTENIQYF.

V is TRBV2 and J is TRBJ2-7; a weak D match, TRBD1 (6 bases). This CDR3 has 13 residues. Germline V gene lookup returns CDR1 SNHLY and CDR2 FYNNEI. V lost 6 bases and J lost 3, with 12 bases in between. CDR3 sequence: CASSADRFYEQYF. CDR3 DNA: TGTGCCAGCAGCGCGGACAGATTCTACGAGCAGTACTTC.

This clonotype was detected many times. This CDR3 is CASSLQREGLSYEQYF. CDR3 in DNA: TGTGCCAGCAGTTTACAGCGGGAGGGTCTCTCCTACGAGCAGTACTTC. J is TRBJ2-7 and V is TRBV28; 10 bases agree with TRBD2. The CDR3 consists of 16 residues. The V segment lost 2 bases and the J segment 0 bases; nucleotides outside the gene matches: 4. In germline, CDR1 is MDHEN, CDR2 SYDVKM.

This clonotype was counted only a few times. The CDR3, as DNA: TGTGCCAGCAGCTCCGGACTAGCGGCTCCCGAGTACTTC. It yields the protein CASSSGLAAPEYF. The J gene is TRBJ2-7, the V gene TRBV7-2; 10 bases match TRBD2. Unmatched junction bases numbered 8, after V lost 4 bases and J lost 11 bases. The V gene's germline CDR1 is SGHTA and CDR2 FQGNSA. The CDR3 loop spans 13 amino acids.

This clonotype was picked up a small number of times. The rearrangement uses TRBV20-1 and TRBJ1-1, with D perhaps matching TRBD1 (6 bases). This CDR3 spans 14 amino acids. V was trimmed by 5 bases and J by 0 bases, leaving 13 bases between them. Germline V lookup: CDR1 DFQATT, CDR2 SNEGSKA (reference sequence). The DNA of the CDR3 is TGCAGTGCTCTACTCGACAGGTTGAACACTGAAGCTTTCTTT. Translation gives CSALLDRLNTEAFF.

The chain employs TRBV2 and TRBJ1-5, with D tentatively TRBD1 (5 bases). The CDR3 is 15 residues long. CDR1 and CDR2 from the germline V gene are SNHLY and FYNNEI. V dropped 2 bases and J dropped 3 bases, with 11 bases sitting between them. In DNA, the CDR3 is TGTGCCAGCAGTGAAATGGGGGTCCCCAATCAGCCCCAGCATTTT. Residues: CASSEMGVPNQPQHF.

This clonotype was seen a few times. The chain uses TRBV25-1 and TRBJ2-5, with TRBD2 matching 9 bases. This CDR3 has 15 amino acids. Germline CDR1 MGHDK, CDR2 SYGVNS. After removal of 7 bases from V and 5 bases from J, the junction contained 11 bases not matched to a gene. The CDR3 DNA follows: TGTGCCAGCACAGAGGGGGGACTAGCTGGGGAGACCCAGTACTTC. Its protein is CASTEGGLAGETQYF. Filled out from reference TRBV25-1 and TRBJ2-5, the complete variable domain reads EADIYQTPRYLVIGTGKKITLECSQTMGHDKMYWYQQDPGMELHLIHYSYGVNSTEKGDLSSESTVSRIRTEHFPLTLESARPSHTSQYLCASTEGGLAGETQYFGPGTRLLVL.

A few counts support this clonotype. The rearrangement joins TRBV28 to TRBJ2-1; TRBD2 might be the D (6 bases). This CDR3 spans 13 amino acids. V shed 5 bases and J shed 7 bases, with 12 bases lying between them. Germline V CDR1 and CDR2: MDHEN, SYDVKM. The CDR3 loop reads CASSPGLPNEQFF. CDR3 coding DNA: TGTGCCAGCAGTCCGGGACTGCCGAATGAGCAGTTCTTC.

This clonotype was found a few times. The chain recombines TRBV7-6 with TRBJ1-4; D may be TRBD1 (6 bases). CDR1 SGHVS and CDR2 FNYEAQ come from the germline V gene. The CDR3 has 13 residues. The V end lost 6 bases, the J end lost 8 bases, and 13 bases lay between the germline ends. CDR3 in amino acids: CASSLRGGEKLFF. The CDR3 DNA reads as TGTGCCAGCAGTCTCAGAGGGGGAGAAAAACTGTTTTTT. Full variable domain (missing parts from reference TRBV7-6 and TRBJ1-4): GAGVSQSPRYKVTKRGQDVALRCDPISGHVSLYWYRQALGQGPEFLTYFNYEAQQDKSGLPNDRFSAERPEGSISTLTIQRTEQRDSAMYRCASSLRGGEKLFFGSGTQLSVL.

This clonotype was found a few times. CDR3 protein: CASNVIPGDVVAFF. The CDR3 nucleotides are TGTGCCAGCAACGTGATTCCGGGGGATGTGGTAGCTTTCTTT. The chain couples TRBV12-3 or TRBV12-4 to TRBJ1-1; the D gene is possibly TRBD1 (5 bases). CDR3 length: 14 amino acids. The V and J ends lost 7 bases and 10 bases respectively, with 22 bases between them.

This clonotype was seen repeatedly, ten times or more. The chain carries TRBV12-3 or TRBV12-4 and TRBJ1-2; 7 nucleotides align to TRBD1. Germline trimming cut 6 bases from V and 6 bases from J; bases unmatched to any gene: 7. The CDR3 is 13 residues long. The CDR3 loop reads CASRAGTADGYTF. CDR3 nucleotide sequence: TGTGCCAGCAGGGCCGGGACAGCGGATGGCTACACCTTC.

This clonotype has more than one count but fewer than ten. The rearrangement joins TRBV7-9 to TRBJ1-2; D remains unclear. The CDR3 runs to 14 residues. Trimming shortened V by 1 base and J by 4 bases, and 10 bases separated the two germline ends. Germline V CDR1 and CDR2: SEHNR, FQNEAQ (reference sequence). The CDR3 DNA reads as TGTGCCAGCAGCTTAGGCCCGGATCGCTATGGCTACACCTTC. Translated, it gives CASSLGPDRYGYTF.

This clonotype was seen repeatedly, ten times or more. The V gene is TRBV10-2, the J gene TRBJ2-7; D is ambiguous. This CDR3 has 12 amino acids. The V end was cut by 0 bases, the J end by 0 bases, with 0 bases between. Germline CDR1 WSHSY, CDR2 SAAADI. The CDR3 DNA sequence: TGCGCCAGCAGTGAGTCCTCCTACGAGCAGTACTTC. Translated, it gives CASSESSYEQYF.

The CDR3, as DNA: TGTGCCAGCAGGGGGCCCGACGAGCAGTACTTC. Its protein is CASRGPDEQYF. The chain combines TRBV6-5 with TRBJ2-7, with D maybe TRBD1 (5 bases). With 6 bases removed from V and 5 bases from J, the gap between germline ends came to 8 bases. The CDR3 is 11 amino acids. Germline V gene lookup returns CDR1 MNHEY and CDR2 SVGAGI.

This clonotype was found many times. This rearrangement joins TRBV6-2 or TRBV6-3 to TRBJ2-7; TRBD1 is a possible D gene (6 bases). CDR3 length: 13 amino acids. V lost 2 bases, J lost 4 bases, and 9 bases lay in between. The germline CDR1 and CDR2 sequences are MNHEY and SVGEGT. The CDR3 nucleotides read TGTGCCAGCAGTTACCGGCAGGGGTACGAGCAGTACTTC. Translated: CASSYRQGYEQYF.